These 26 T cell receptor beta chains originate from one sample sequenced in a study of cytomegalovirus exposure and HLA in healthy donors. PCR primers comprised 60 Vbeta and 13 Jbeta primers. Data came from immunoSEQ multiplex PCR; TCRdb stores just in-frame clones and leaves some out. This sample carries about 67,000 clones, with more than 1.5% going to the ten biggest clones. What was sequenced was PBMCs. These receptors were taken from a woman in her twenties or thirties in good health and CMV-seronegative.

This chain connects TRBV4-3 to TRBJ2-7; 11 bases fit TRBD1. Germline values: CDR1 LGHNA, CDR2 YSLEER. CDR3 length: 14 amino acids. V was pared by 4 bases and J by 6 bases, with 5 bases of the junction left unmatched. The CDR3 sequence: CASSLGQGASEQYF. The CDR3 region has the DNA TGCGCCAGCAGCCTCGGACAGGGGGCAAGCGAGCAGTACTTC.

The chain couples TRBV9 to TRBJ2-6, with TRBD1 matching 12 bases. The CDR3 has 19 amino acids. Germline V lookup: CDR1 SGDLS, CDR2 YYNGEE. The V gene end was trimmed by 0 bases and the J gene end by 2 bases; junction bases not matched to a gene: 6. The CDR3 sequence is CASSVATGTGGAGANVLTF. CDR3 sequence (DNA): TGTGCCAGCAGCGTAGCTACTGGGACAGGGGGCGCTGGGGCCAACGTCCTGACTTTC. The whole variable domain, filled in from reference TRBV9 and TRBJ2-6, reads DSGVTQTPKHLITATGQRVTLRCSPRSGDLSVYWYQQSLDQGLQFLIQYYNGEERAKGNILERFSAQQFPDLHSELNLSSLELGDSALYFCASSVATGTGGAGANVLTFGAGSRLTVL.

The chain recombines TRBV29-1 with TRBJ2-4; a possible D gene is TRBD1 (6 bases). Deletions cut 5 bases from V and 7 bases from J, with 15 bases between. The germline V gene encodes CDR1 SQVTM and CDR2 ANQGSEA. The CDR3 runs to 13 residues. The CDR3 sequence is CSVLPHDRNIQYF. In nucleotides, the CDR3 is TGCAGCGTTCTCCCCCACGACAGGAACATTCAGTACTTC.

The genes are TRBV19 and TRBJ1-2, with TRBD1 identical over 7 bases. V gave up 7 bases and J gave up 5 bases; unmatched junction bases: 10. Germline CDR1 LNHDA, CDR2 SQIVND (reference sequence). The CDR3 runs to 14 residues. CDR3 in DNA: TGTGCCAGTACCCGGGACAGCCAGAGGTATGGCTACACCTTC. Its protein product is CASTRDSQRYGYTF.

Here the CDR3 DNA reads TGTGCCAGCAGCCGGACAGGGGGCTACGAGCAGTACTTC. Translated: CASSRTGGYEQYF. The gene calls are TRBV7-8 and TRBJ2-7, with 10 bases fitting TRBD1. The CDR3 runs 13 residues. Germline V gene lookup returns CDR1 SGHVS and CDR2 FQNEAQ. V lost 5 bases, J lost 3 bases, and 1 base stayed unmatched.

The CDR3 bases are TGTGCCAGCAGCTTCGGACAAAGCACAGATACGCAGTATTTT. This encodes CASSFGQSTDTQYF. The chain recombines TRBV7-9 with TRBJ2-3; TRBD1 is a possible D gene (5 bases). Germline CDR1 reads SEHNR; CDR2 reads FQNEAQ (reference sequence). CDR3 length: 14 amino acids. V lost 3 bases and J 0 bases, leaving 7 bases between the germline ends.

The V call is TRBV9, the J call TRBJ1-1; 7 nucleotides agree with TRBD1. V shed 4 bases and J 4 bases; nucleotides not matched to a gene: 22. The germline gives CDR1 SGDLS, CDR2 YYNGEE. This CDR3 is 19 amino acids long. CDR3 sequence (DNA): TGTGCCAGCAGCCACGATCCCCCGGGAAGGGGGCTTATTGCCACTGAAGCTTTCTTT. It specifies CASSHDPPGRGLIATEAFF.

The rearrangement links TRBV6-1 to TRBJ2-1, with 11 nucleotides matching TRBD2. The CDR3 contains 14 residues. Germline CDR1 MNHNS, CDR2 SASEGT. Trimming at V came to 3 bases and at J to 5 bases, leaving 0 bases not matched to a gene. In nucleotides, the CDR3 is TGTGCCAGCAGTGAGGGACTAGCGGACAATGAGCAGTTCTTC. This translates into CASSEGLADNEQFF.

V is TRBV11-3 and J is TRBJ2-7, with 9 bases matching TRBD1. The CDR3 sequence is 13 residues long. Germline-derived CDR1 and CDR2 are SGHNT and YENEEA. V shed 5 bases and J 3 bases; nucleotides not matched to a gene: 2. CDR3 in DNA: TGTGCCAGCAGCCCGGGACAGGGCTACGAGCAGTACTTC. Amino acids: CASSPGQGYEQYF.

The chain has TRBV4-3 and TRBJ1-1; 8 nucleotides match TRBD1. The V gene's germline CDR1 is LGHNA and CDR2 YSLEER. After removal of 0 bases from V and 1 base from J, the junction contained 7 bases not matched to a gene. This CDR3 has 17 residues. The CDR3 sequence: CASSQDRTGWGNTEAFF. The CDR3 bases are TGCGCCAGCAGCCAAGATCGGACAGGGTGGGGGAACACTGAAGCTTTCTTT.

The chain combines TRBV27 with TRBJ1-4; 8 bases agree with TRBD1. The J segment lost 10 bases and the V segment lost 8 bases, leaving 9 bases of the junction unmatched. CDR1 and CDR2 from the germline V gene are MNHEY and SMNVEV (reference sequence). There are 13 residues in the CDR3. This chain's CDR3 is CASQGQGKTKLFF. CDR3 DNA: TGTGCCAGCCAAGGACAGGGAAAAACAAAACTGTTTTTT.

The chain links TRBV6-5 to TRBJ2-7; TRBD2 is a possible D gene (6 bases). CDR1 and CDR2 (germline): MNHEY, SVGAGI. The V and J ends lost 8 bases and 6 bases respectively, with 11 bases between them. CDR3 length: 11 amino acids. As DNA, the CDR3 is TGTGCCAGCGGCCCCGGGGGCGAGCAGTACTTC. This sequence encodes CASGPGGEQYF.

The chain carries TRBV7-9 and TRBJ2-6; 11 nucleotides match TRBD1. Germline V gene sequence: CDR1 SEHNR, CDR2 FQNEAQ (reference sequence). V lost 7 bases and J lost 2; bases outside the gene matches: 4. The CDR3 runs to 16 residues. CDR3 amino acids: CASIPGQGAGANVLTF. The CDR3 DNA reads as TGTGCCAGCATCCCGGGACAGGGGGCTGGGGCCAACGTCCTGACTTTC.

J is TRBJ2-2 and V is TRBV7-3, with D unresolved. With 0 bases removed from V and 6 bases from J, the gap between germline ends came to 2 bases. Germline V gives CDR1 SGHTA, CDR2 FQGTGA. The CDR3 runs 12 residues. CDR3 amino acids: CASSLTSGELFF. The CDR3 coding sequence is TGTGCCAGCAGCTTAACCTCCGGGGAGCTGTTTTTT.

This rearrangement joins TRBV9 to TRBJ1-2; 8 nucleotides agree with TRBD1. CDR3 length equals 12 residues. Germline values: CDR1 SGDLS, CDR2 YYNGEE. Trimming removed 3 bases from V and 6 bases from J; junction bases left unmatched: 1. The CDR3 loop is CASSETGDGYTF. The CDR3 DNA sequence: TGTGCCAGCAGCGAGACAGGGGATGGCTACACCTTC.

The rearrangement uses TRBV5-8 and TRBJ1-5; perhaps TRBD1 as D (5 bases). Germline V gene lookup returns CDR1 SGHTS and CDR2 YDEGEE. The length of the CDR3 is 15 residues. V lost 2 bases and J 4 bases, leaving 13 bases between the germline ends. The CDR3 DNA is TGTGCCAGCAGCTTTGGTAGGGGTGCGAATCAGCCCCAGCATTTT. Amino acids: CASSFGRGANQPQHF.

The V gene is TRBV28, the J gene TRBJ2-7, with 11 bases that match TRBD1. There are 16 residues in the CDR3. Germline CDR1 is MDHEN and CDR2 is SYDVKM. The ends lost 7 bases at V and 4 bases at J; junction bases unmatched: 12. The CDR3 region is CASTEGGTGGLYEQYF. DNA of the CDR3: TGTGCCAGCACCGAAGGTGGGACAGGGGGGTTATACGAGCAGTACTTC.

The gene calls are TRBV5-1 and TRBJ2-1; a possible D gene is TRBD1 (6 bases). V was pared by 5 bases and J by 12 bases, with 15 bases between. CDR3 length equals 12 residues. The germline V gene has CDR1 SGHRS and CDR2 YFSETQ. The CDR3 coding sequence is TGCGCCAGCAGACGGGACACCGGCGGGCAGTTCTTC. Protein product: CASRRDTGGQFF.

V usage is TRBV25-1 and J usage is TRBJ2-7, with D unresolved. Trimming pared 4 bases from V and 7 bases from J, leaving 11 bases between. The germline CDR1 and CDR2 sequences are MGHDK and SYGVNS. The CDR3 runs to 12 residues. The CDR3 loop is CASSAAGREQYF. The CDR3 region has the DNA TGTGCCAGCAGTGCAGCAGGTCGGGAGCAGTACTTC.

V gene TRBV6-4 combines with J gene TRBJ2-7; 12 nucleotides match TRBD1. This CDR3 spans 15 amino acids. Germline loops: CDR1 MRHNA, CDR2 SNTAGT. With V trimmed by 3 bases and J by 6 bases, 6 bases remained unmatched. Here the CDR3 DNA reads TGTGCCAGCAGTGAGTCAGGGACAGGGGGCTCCGAGCAGTACTTC. Its translation is CASSESGTGGSEQYF.

V usage is TRBV6-4 and J usage is TRBJ2-2; 7 bases map to TRBD1. Germline V lookup: CDR1 MRHNA, CDR2 SNTAGT. The CDR3 has 15 residues. Germline trimming cut 4 bases from V and 5 bases from J; bases unmatched to any gene: 7. The CDR3 protein is CASSARTGGTGELFF. The CDR3 DNA reads as TGTGCCAGCAGTGCGAGGACAGGAGGAACCGGGGAGCTGTTTTTT.

The chain has TRBV6-5 and TRBJ1-2, with D possibly being TRBD1 (5 bases). Germline lookup yields CDR1 MNHEY and CDR2 SVGAGI. This CDR3 region has 15 residues. The V end was cut by 0 bases, the J end by 4 bases, with 12 bases between. The CDR3 bases are TGTGCCAGCAGTTACTCAAGGGGATTTGGCTATGGCTACACCTTC. This encodes CASSYSRGFGYGYTF.

V and J are TRBV20-1 and TRBJ2-5; the D is unclear. The CDR3 has 11 residues. Trimming cost V 6 bases and J 5 bases, with 10 bases left between them. CDR1 and CDR2 (germline): DFQATT, SNEGSKA (reference sequence). CDR3 loop: CSALPRETQYF. The CDR3, as DNA: TGCAGTGCCCTTCCCAGGGAGACCCAGTACTTC.

CDR3 bases: TGTGCCAGAAGATCCGGGGAGACCCAGTACTTC. Protein product: CARRSGETQYF. This sequence joins TRBV5-3 and TRBJ2-5; D unresolved. TRBV5-3 is filed as an ORF, its function uncertain. Trimming took 5 bases from V and 5 from J, leaving 7 bases between them. This CDR3 comprises 11 residues.

CDR3 in amino acids: CASSQRTSGVNTGELFF. The CDR3 DNA follows: TGTGCCAGCAGCCAACGGACTAGCGGGGTTAACACCGGGGAGCTGTTTTTT. The genes are TRBV4-2 and TRBJ2-2, with 12 bases lining up with TRBD2. This CDR3 region has 17 residues. CDR1 is LGHNA, CDR2 YNFKEQ, per germline. V dropped 2 bases and J dropped 2; count of bases not matched to a gene: 3.

This sequence joins TRBV7-9 and TRBJ2-1; D remains unclear. V shed 1 base and J shed 5 bases, with 9 bases lying between them. Germline CDR1 is SEHNR and CDR2 is FQNEAQ (reference sequence). The CDR3 runs 14 residues. CDR3 bases: TGTGCCAGCAGCTTAGGTGGTAGAAACAATGAGCAGTTCTTC. It translates to CASSLGGRNNEQFF.